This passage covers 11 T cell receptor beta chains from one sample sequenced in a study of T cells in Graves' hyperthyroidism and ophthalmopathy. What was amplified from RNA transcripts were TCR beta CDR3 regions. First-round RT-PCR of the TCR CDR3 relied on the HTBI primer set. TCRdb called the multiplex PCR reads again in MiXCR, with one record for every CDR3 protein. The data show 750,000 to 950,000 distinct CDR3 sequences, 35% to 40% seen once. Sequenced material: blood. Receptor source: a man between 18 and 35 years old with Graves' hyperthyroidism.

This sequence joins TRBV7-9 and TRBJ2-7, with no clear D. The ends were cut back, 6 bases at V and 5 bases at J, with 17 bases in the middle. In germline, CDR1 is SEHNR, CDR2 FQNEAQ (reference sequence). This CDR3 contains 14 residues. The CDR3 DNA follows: TGTGCCAGCAGTGAATTTCGCGGCGCCAACGAGCAGTACTTC. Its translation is CASSEFRGANEQYF.

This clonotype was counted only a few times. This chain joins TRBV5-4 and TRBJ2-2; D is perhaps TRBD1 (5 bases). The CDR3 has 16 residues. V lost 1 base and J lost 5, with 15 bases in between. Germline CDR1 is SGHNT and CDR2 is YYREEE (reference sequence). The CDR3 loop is CASSLPPGWGTGELFF. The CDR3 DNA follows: TGTGCCAGCAGCTTGCCTCCAGGGTGGGGAACCGGGGAGCTGTTTTTT.

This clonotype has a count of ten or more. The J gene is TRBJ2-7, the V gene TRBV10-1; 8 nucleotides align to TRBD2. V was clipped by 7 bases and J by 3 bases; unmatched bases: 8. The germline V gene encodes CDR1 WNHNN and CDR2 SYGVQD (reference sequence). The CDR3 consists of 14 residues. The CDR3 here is CASIGAGVVYEQYF. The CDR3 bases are TGCGCCAGCATCGGAGCGGGGGTGGTCTACGAGCAGTACTTC.

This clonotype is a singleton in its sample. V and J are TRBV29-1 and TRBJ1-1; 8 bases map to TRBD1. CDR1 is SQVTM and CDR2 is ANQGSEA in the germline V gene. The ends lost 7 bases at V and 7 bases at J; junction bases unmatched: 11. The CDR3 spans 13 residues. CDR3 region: CSAGQGTVGEAFF. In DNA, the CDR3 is TGCAGCGCCGGACAGGGAACGGTCGGTGAAGCTTTCTTT. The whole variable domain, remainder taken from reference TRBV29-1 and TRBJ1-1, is SAVISQKPSRDICQRGTSLTIQCQVDSQVTMMFWYRQQPGQSLTLIATANQGSEATYESGFVIDKFPISRPNLTFSTLTVSNMSPEDSSIYLCSAGQGTVGEAFFGQGTRLTVV.

This CDR3 is CSVRLAGGGYTF. The CDR3 region has the DNA TGCAGCGTTCGCCTAGCGGGGGGTGGCTACACCTTC. This chain links TRBV29-1 with TRBJ1-2, with a weak D call TRBD1 (5 bases). CDR3 size: 12 residues. With 5 bases removed from V and 7 bases from J, the gap between germline ends came to 14 bases. Germline lookup yields CDR1 SQVTM and CDR2 ANQGSEA.

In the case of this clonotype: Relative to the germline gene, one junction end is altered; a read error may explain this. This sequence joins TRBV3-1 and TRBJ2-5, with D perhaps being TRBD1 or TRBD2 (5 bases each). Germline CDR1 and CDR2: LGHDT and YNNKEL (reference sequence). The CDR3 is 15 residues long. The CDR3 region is CASSQVSGLQETQYF. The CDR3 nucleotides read TGTGCCAGCAGTCAAGTCTCGGGGCTCCAAGAGACCCAGTACTTC.

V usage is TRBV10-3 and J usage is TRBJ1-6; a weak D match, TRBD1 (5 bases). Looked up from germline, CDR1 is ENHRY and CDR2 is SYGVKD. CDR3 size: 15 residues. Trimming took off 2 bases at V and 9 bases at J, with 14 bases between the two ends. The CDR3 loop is CAISEGAGRTSPLHF. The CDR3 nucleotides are TGTGCCATCAGTGAGGGGGCGGGCAGGACTTCACCCCTCCACTTT.

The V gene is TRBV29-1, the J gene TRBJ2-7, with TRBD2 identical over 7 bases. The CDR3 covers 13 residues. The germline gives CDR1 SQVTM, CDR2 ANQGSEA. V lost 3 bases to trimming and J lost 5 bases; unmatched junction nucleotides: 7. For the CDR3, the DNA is TGCAGCGTTGAGGTGGCGGGGGACGACGAGCAGTACTTC. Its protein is CSVEVAGDDEQYF.

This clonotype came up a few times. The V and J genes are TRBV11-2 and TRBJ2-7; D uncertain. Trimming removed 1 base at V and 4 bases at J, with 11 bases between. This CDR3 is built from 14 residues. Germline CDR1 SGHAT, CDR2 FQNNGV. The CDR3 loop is CASSLAEWRYEQYF. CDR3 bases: TGTGCCAGCAGCTTAGCGGAGTGGCGTTACGAGCAGTACTTC. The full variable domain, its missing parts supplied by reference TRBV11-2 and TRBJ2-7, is EAGVAQSPRYKIIEKRQSVAFWCNPISGHATLYWYQQILGQGPKLLIQFQNNGVVDDSQLPKDRFSAERLKGVDSTLKIQPAKLEDSAVYLCASSLAEWRYEQYFGPGTRLTVT.

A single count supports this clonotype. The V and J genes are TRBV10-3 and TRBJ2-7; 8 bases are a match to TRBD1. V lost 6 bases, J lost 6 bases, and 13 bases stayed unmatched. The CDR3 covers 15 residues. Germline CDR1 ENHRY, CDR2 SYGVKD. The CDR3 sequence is CAIRKSTGQVGEQYF. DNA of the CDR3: TGTGCCATCAGGAAGTCGACGGGACAGGTTGGCGAGCAGTACTTC.

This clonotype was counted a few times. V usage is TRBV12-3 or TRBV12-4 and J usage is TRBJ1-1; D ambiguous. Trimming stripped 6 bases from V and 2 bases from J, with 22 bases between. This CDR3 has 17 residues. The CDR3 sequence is CASSSASLGIRNTEAFF. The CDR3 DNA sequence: TGTGCCAGCAGCTCCGCCTCCCTGGGAATCAGAAACACTGAAGCTTTCTTT.